This T cell receptor (beta chain) was identified during a study of monozygotic twins with cystic fibrosis. Study findings and constraints: Clonality was generally low (median about 0.0097), higher in the most severe patients. Unrelated CF individuals shared fewer identical clonotypes than monozygotic CF twins. V usage most resembled the co-twin in 13 of 16 pairs.

This table comes from immunoSEQ multiplex PCR, and its TCRdb copy is limited to in-frame clones, with some not included. The sample gives 30,000 to 40,000 clones, around nine tenths of which show up once; about 0.2% is in the top ten. The CDR3 totals 16 residues. Trimming removed 2 bases at V and 9 bases at J, with 17 bases between. The germline CDR1 and CDR2 sequences are SNHLY and FYNNEI. Regarding this clone: The antigen remains unidentified.

The origin of this receptor is a boy aged 2 to 10 with cystic fibrosis. The sequencing input was blood. The V call is TRBV2, the J call TRBJ1-6; D is perhaps TRBD1 (5 bases). The CDR3 here is CASSEQGRASGSPLHF. CDR3 nucleotides: TGTGCCAGCAGTGAACAGGGAAGGGCTTCGGGTTCACCCCTCCACTTT.